This TCR beta chain was identified in a study of blood T cells in healthy people across ages. Study-level findings and limits: Among T cells, TCR beta diversity per million cells dropped roughly linearly as age rose. Whereas aged donors had fewer naive CD4+ cells, long-lived donors had more of them and higher diversity.

V gave up 6 bases and J gave up 3 bases, with 12 bases separating them. The CDR3 spans 13 residues. Germline V gene sequence: CDR1 MNHEY, CDR2 SMNVEV (reference sequence). Together with a sample-barcoded 5' primer, a J-beta primer mix was included in a second PCR lasting roughly 6 to 12 cycles. MiXCR was run by TCRdb on the 5' RACE reads, yielding one entry per CDR3 protein. The sample carries about 930,000 distinct CDR3 sequences, 25% to 30% recorded once. Note on this clonotype: No antigen is known for it.

Each individual donor underwent a draw of approximately 9.6 milliliters of peripheral blood. This same sample was also taken into another study, of T cells of mothers and their children. That report adds: In the second PCR, M1S primer introduced barcodes and 2-4 random bases.

The receptor was derived from a woman aged 40 to 49 in good health. The V call is TRBV27, the J call TRBJ2-7; a possible D gene is TRBD1 (5 bases). The sequencing sample was made of blood. CDR3 in DNA: TGTGCCAGCAGCTGGGGCAGATACTACGAGCAGTACTTC. Its translation is CASSWGRYYEQYF.